These 14 T cell receptor beta chains share one sample of origin, sequenced in a study of T cells in lung cancer brain metastases. Clones were sequenced by immunoSEQ multiplex PCR, and TCRdb holds only the in-frame ones, with some missing. The sample has approximately 6,700 clones; 86% are singletons. The sample consisted of tumor tissue from the primary lung tumor. The receptors derive from a man aged 45-60 years with non-small cell lung cancer.

This chain uses TRBV6-5 with TRBJ1-1; D is possibly TRBD1 (5 bases). Deletions cut 6 bases from V and 1 base from J, with 9 bases between. CDR3 length equals 13 residues. Germline CDR1 and CDR2: MNHEY and SVGAGI. The CDR3 DNA reads as TGTGCCAGCAGCCTGACAGCGAACACTGAAGCTTTCTTT. Amino acid sequence: CASSLTANTEAFF.

CDR3 in amino acids: CASSLVVGSQFYSSYEQYF. CDR3 nucleotide sequence: TGCGCCAGCAGCTTGGTTGTAGGGAGCCAATTTTATAGCTCCTACGAGCAGTACTTC. The chain couples TRBV5-1 to TRBJ2-7; TRBD2 is a possible D gene (5 bases). The CDR3 length is 19 residues. The V end lost 0 bases, the J end lost 0 bases, and 22 bases lay between the germline ends. Germline loops: CDR1 SGHRS, CDR2 YFSETQ. Combining the CDR3 with reference TRBV5-1 and TRBJ2-7 gives the whole variable domain KAGVTQTPRYLIKTRGQQVTLSCSPISGHRSVSWYQQTPGQGLQFLFEYFSETQRNKGNFPGRFSGRQFSNSRSEMNVSTLELGDSALYLCASSLVVGSQFYSSYEQYFGPGTRLTVT.

J is TRBJ2-3 and V is TRBV27; D gene unclear. Germline V gene data show CDR1 as MNHEY and CDR2 as SMNVEV (reference sequence). The CDR3 sequence is 13 residues long. V gave up 6 bases and J gave up 2 bases, with 9 bases separating them. The CDR3 loop is CASSKENTDTQYF. The CDR3 DNA sequence: TGTGCCAGCAGCAAAGAGAACACAGATACGCAGTATTTT.

J is TRBJ2-2 and V is TRBV2; the D gene is possibly TRBD1 (5 bases). V was shortened by 4 bases and J by 0 bases, with 9 bases between the two germline ends. This CDR3 region has 15 residues. Germline V gene data show CDR1 as SNHLY and CDR2 as FYNNEI. The CDR3 coding sequence is TGTGCCAGCAGTGGTCGACAGTCGAACACCGGGGAGCTGTTTTTT. Its protein is CASSGRQSNTGELFF.

About this clone itself: Compared with germline, one end of the junction differs, possibly owing to a read error. The J gene is TRBJ2-3, the V gene TRBV7-7; D perhaps matches TRBD1 (6 bases). This CDR3 has 14 residues. Germline loops: CDR1 SSHAT, CDR2 FNYEAQ (reference sequence). CDR3 protein: CASSLTGGTDTQYF. Written as DNA, the CDR3 is TGTGCTAGCAGCTTGACAGGTGGAACAGATACGCAGTATTTT.

With respect to this clone: Mismatch with germline at one junction end may stem from a read error. V is TRBV13 and J is TRBJ2-2, with D tentatively TRBD2 (6 bases). CDR1 and CDR2 (germline): PRHDT, FYEKMQ (reference sequence). The CDR3 runs 15 residues. As DNA, the CDR3 is TGTGCTAGCAGCCGGCGTCGTGTGGGGGGCGGGGAGCTGTTTTTT. Translating gives CASSRRRVGGGELFF.

This chain links TRBV6-5 with TRBJ1-6; 8 nucleotides line up with TRBD1. In germline, CDR1 is MNHEY, CDR2 SVGAGI. V dropped 4 bases and J dropped 9; count of bases not matched to a gene: 8. The CDR3 consists of 15 residues. CDR3 in DNA: TGTGCCAGCAGTTCCTGGACAGGGAAGAGTTCACCCCTCCACTTT. It is translated as CASSSWTGKSSPLHF.

V and J are TRBV27 and TRBJ1-2, with D unclear. Germline V gene sequence: CDR1 MNHEY, CDR2 SMNVEV (reference sequence). V lost 6 bases to trimming and J lost 6 bases, with 20 bases between them. The CDR3 sequence is 15 residues long. The CDR3 protein is CASSLLGAVGNGYTF. DNA of the CDR3: TGTGCCAGCAGCTTGTTAGGAGCGGTGGGCAATGGCTACACCTTC.

The V gene is TRBV10-3, the J gene TRBJ1-6; D uncertain. V was clipped by 9 bases and J by 9 bases, with 18 bases between them. Germline V gene data show CDR1 as ENHRY and CDR2 as SYGVKD. The CDR3 contains 14 residues. The CDR3 here is CAIGPGREGSPLHF. The CDR3 DNA follows: TGTGCCATAGGCCCCGGAAGGGAGGGTTCACCCCTCCACTTT.

This clone was counted a few times. The chain links TRBV7-3 to TRBJ1-1, with D possibly TRBD1 on 6 matching bases. V lost 5 bases to trimming and J lost 4 bases, with 14 bases between them. CDR3 size: 14 residues. Germline CDR1 is SGHTA and CDR2 is FQGTGA. CDR3 DNA sequence: TGTGCCAGCAGCGCCCGGGGGCCGGGCACTGAAGCTTTCTTT. This translates into CASSARGPGTEAFF.

This clone was picked up one time. The rearrangement uses TRBV5-1 and TRBJ1-5; the match to TRBD1 covers 10 bases. CDR1 SGHRS and CDR2 YFSETQ come from the germline V gene. V dropped 0 bases and J dropped 6; count of bases not matched to a gene: 3. The CDR3 length is 15 residues. As DNA, the CDR3 is TGCGCCAGCAGCTTGGGTGGGACAGGGGTTCAGCCCCAGCATTTT. Translation gives CASSLGGTGVQPQHF.

The chain links TRBV18 to TRBJ2-7; D gene ambiguous. The CDR3 spans 13 residues. Deletions cut 0 bases from V and 4 bases from J, with 7 bases between. Germline V lookup: CDR1 KGHSH, CDR2 LQKENI. The DNA for the CDR3 is TGTGCCAGCTCACCACCGGCTTTATACGAGCAGTACTTC. Its translation is CASSPPALYEQYF.

V usage is TRBV7-9 and J usage is TRBJ1-5; D gene uncertain. CDR1 and CDR2 from the germline V gene are SEHNR and FQNEAQ (reference sequence). The CDR3 runs to 12 residues. Trimming stripped 1 base from V and 5 bases from J, with 3 bases between. CDR3 amino acids: CASSLVDQPQHF. In DNA, the CDR3 is TGTGCCAGCAGCTTAGTGGATCAGCCCCAGCATTTT. Drawing the rest from reference TRBV7-9 and TRBJ1-5, the complete variable domain is DTGVSQNPRHKITKRGQNVTFRCDPISEHNRLYWYRQTLGQGPEFLTYFQNEAQLEKSRLLSDRFSAERPKGSFSTLEIQRTEQGDSAMYLCASSLVDQPQHFGDGTRLSIL.

This rearrangement joins TRBV2 to TRBJ1-2, with 7 bases fitting TRBD1. The CDR3 runs 12 residues. V was pared by 9 bases and J by 8 bases, with 9 bases of the junction left unmatched. CDR1 is SNHLY, CDR2 FYNNEI, per germline. CDR3 loop: CARFDRVGGYTF. The CDR3 region has the DNA TGTGCCAGGTTCGACAGGGTAGGCGGCTACACCTTC. The complete variable domain, with remaining parts taken from reference TRBV2 and TRBJ1-2, reads EPEVTQTPSHQVTQMGQEVILRCVPISNHLYFYWYRQILGQKVEFLVSFYNNEISEKSEIFDDQFSVERPDGSNFTLKIRSTKLEDSAMYFCARFDRVGGYTFGSGTRLTVV.